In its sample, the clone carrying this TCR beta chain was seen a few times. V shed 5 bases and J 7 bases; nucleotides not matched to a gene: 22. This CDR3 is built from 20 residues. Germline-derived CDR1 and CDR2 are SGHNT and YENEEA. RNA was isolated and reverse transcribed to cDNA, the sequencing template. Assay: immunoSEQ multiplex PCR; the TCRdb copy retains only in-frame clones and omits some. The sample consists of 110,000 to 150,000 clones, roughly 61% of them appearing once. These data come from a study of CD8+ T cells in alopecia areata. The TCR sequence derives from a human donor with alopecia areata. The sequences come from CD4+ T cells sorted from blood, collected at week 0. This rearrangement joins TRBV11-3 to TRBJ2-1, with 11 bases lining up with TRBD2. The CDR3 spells CASSPVFNLAGGLIPNEQFF. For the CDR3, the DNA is TGTGCCAGCAGCCCCGTTTTTAATCTAGCGGGGGGTCTGATCCCAAATGAGCAGTTCTTC.